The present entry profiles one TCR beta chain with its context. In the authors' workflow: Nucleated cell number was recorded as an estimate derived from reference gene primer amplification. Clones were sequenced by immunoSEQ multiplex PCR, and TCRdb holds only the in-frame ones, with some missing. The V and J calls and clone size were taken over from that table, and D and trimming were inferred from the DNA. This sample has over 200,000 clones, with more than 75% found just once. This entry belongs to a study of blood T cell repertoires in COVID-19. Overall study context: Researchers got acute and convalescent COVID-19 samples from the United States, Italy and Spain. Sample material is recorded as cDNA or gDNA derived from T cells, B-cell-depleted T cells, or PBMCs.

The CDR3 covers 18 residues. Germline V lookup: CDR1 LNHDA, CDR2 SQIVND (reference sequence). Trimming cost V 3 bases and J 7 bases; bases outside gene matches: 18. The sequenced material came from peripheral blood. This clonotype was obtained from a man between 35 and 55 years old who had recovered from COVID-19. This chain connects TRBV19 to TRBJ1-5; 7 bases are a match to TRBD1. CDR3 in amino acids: CASSIRSLAAQGSQPQHF. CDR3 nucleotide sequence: TGTGCCAGTAGTATCCGTAGCTTGGCCGCACAGGGGTCCCAGCCCCAGCATTTT.